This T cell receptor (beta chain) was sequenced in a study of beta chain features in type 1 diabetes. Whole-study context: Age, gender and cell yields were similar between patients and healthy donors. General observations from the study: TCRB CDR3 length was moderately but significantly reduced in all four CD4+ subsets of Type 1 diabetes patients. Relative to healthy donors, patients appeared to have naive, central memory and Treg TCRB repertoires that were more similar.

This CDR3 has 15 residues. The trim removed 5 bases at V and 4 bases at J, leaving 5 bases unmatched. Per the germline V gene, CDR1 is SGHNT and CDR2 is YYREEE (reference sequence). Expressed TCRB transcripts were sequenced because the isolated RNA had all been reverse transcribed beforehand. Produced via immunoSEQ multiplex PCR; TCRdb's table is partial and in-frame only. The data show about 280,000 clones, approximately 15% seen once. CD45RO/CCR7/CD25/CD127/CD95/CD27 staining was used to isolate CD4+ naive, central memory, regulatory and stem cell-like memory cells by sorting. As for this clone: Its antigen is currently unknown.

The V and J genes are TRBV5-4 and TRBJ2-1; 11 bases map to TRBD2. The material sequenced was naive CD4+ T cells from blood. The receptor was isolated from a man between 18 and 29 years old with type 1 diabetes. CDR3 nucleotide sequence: TGTGCCAGCAGACCGGGACTAGCGGATTACAATGAGCAGTTCTTC. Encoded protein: CASRPGLADYNEQFF.